A selection of T cell receptor beta chains follows, all from one sample in a study of T cells in Graves' hyperthyroidism and ophthalmopathy. TCRdb reanalysed the multiplex PCR reads using MiXCR and keeps one entry per CDR3 protein. This repertoire shows approximately 710,000 distinct CDR3 sequences, 17% found once; its top ten account for less than 20%. Material for sequencing was blood. The receptors come from a man aged 45 to 65 with Graves' hyperthyroidism. Both conserved end residues are part of each CDR3. D genes are given only for firm matches. Only some rows state a clone size, as once, few, many or a class for expanded clones.

few	NA	TRBV28	TRBJ1-1	TGTGCCAGCAGTCCTAGGTCGGGGGGTAGCACTGAAGCTTTCTTT	CASSPRSGGSTEAFF
many	TRBD1	TRBV11-2	TRBJ2-7	TGTGCCAGCAGCCTCGACAGGGCCTACGAGCAGTACTTC	CASSLDRAYEQYF
NA	TRBD1	TRBV6-1	TRBJ1-6	TGTGCCAGCAGACACAAGGGACAGGGTTATTCACCCCTCCACTTT	CASRHKGQGYSPLHF
NA	NA	TRBV4-1	TRBJ2-7	TGCGCCAGCAGCCAAGTTCACATACTATCGGGATACGAGCAGTACTTC	CASSQVHILSGYEQYF
many	TRBD2	TRBV12-3/TRBV12-4	TRBJ2-1	TGTGCCAGCAGTCCCACTAGCGGGGTAGCCTACAATGAGCAGTTCTTC	CASSPTSGVAYNEQFF
many	TRBD2	TRBV6-2/TRBV6-3	TRBJ2-7	TGTGCCAGCAGTTCCGATCTTTGGAGCGGGAGGACTGCCTACGAGCAGTACTTC	CASSSDLWSGRTAYEQYF
NA	TRBD1	TRBV12-3/TRBV12-4	TRBJ2-7	TGTGCCAGCAGTTCCCACGGACAGGCGACCTACGAGCAGTACTTC	CASSSHGQATYEQYF
many	TRBD1	TRBV28	TRBJ2-7	TGTGCCAGCAGCCTTTCTTCAGGGGGTCCCCCCTACGAGCAGTACTTC	CASSLSSGGPPYEQYF
many	TRBD2	TRBV9	TRBJ2-1	TGTGCCAGCAGCGTAGATGATACGGGAGGGGCGGGAAATGAGCAGTTCTTC	CASSVDDTGGAGNEQFF
NA	NA	TRBV28	TRBJ2-6	TGTGCCAGCAGTTTAGGAGGATCTGGGCCCAACGTCCTGACTTTC	CASSLGGSGPNVLTF
NA	NA	TRBV29-1	TRBJ2-7	TGCAGCGTTGAAGGTTCTCAGACCTACGAGCAGTACTTC	CSVEGSQTYEQYF
NA	TRBD2	TRBV19	TRBJ2-7	TGTGCCAGCGGGACTAGCGGGAGACTGCAGTACTTC	CASGTSGRLQYF
few	TRBD1	TRBV29-1	TRBJ2-7	TGCAGCGTGAGCAATGGACAGGGGATTTCCTACGAGCAGTACTTC	CSVSNGQGISYEQYF
many	TRBD2	TRBV11-2	TRBJ2-3	TGTGCCAGCAGCCTCACTAGCGGGTTCACAGATACGCAGTATTTT	CASSLTSGFTDTQYF
NA	NA	TRBV18	TRBJ2-7	TGTGCCAGCTCAGCAGTGGGCGGCGAGCAGTACTTC	CASSAVGGEQYF
NA	NA	TRBV29-1	TRBJ2-7	TGCAGCGTTGTACAGGGAACACTAGGTCGCTACGAGCAGTACTTC	CSVVQGTLGRYEQYF
many	NA	TRBV30	TRBJ1-1	TGTGCCTGGAGTGGGGGCGTCGGCACTGAAGCTTTCTTT	CAWSGGVGTEAFF
many	NA	TRBV11-2	TRBJ1-5	TGTGCCAGCAGCTCCCAGGGAGGTCAGCCCCAGCATTTT	CASSSQGGQPQHF
many	NA	TRBV9	TRBJ2-1	TGTGCCAGCAGCGTAGTAGGAGGAGAGCAGTTCTTC	CASSVVGGEQFF
NA	NA	TRBV19	TRBJ1-1	TGTGCCAGTACTGCATACGACAACACTGAAGCTTTCTTT	CASTAYDNTEAFF
few	TRBD1	TRBV20-1	TRBJ2-4	TGCAGTGCTAGTAGGACAGGGAGGTCCAAAAACATTCAGTACTTC	CSASRTGRSKNIQYF
few	TRBD2	TRBV5-1	TRBJ2-7	TGCGCCAGCAGCATAGGACTAGCGGGAGTAAACGAGCAGTACTTC	CASSIGLAGVNEQYF
many	TRBD1	TRBV24-1	TRBJ1-5	TGTGCCACCAGTCCCCCAGGGGGCTTTCAGCCCCAGCATTTT	CATSPPGGFQPQHF
many	NA	TRBV6-2/TRBV6-3	TRBJ1-4	TGTGCCAGCAGTTACTGGACACCAACTAATGAAAAACTGTTTTTT	CASSYWTPTNEKLFF
NA	TRBD1	TRBV2	TRBJ2-1	TGTGCCAGCAGCCGGGGACAGGGTCGCTACAATGAGCAGTTCTTC	CASSRGQGRYNEQFF
NA	TRBD2	TRBV5-1	TRBJ2-3	TGCGCCAGCAGCTTGGAAATAGCGGGAGGAGCAGATACGCAGTATTTT	CASSLEIAGGADTQYF
many	NA	TRBV10-3	TRBJ1-6	TGTGCCATCAGCTCAATACCGGGATCCGGCAATTCACCCCTCCACTTT	CAISSIPGSGNSPLHF
NA	NA	TRBV25-1	TRBJ1-1	TGTGCCAGCAGAGCCCGGGGGCTAGTTGAAGCTTTCTTT	CASRARGLVEAFF
NA	TRBD1	TRBV27	TRBJ1-2	TGTGCCAGCACTCAGACAGGGGGCTTCGGCTATGGCTACACCTTC	CASTQTGGFGYGYTF
few	NA	TRBV20-1	TRBJ1-2	TGCAGTGCCACCTCCGGGTCCACCAACTATGGCTACACCTTC	CSATSGSTNYGYTF
many	NA	TRBV28	TRBJ2-5	TGTGCCAGCAGTTCTGGGGGGGAGACCCAGTACTTC	CASSSGGETQYF
NA	NA	TRBV15	TRBJ1-6	TGTGCCACCAGCAGTAATCGGGCGGCTTCACCCCTCCACTTT	CATSSNRAASPLHF
NA	NA	TRBV5-8	TRBJ1-2	TGTGCCAGCAGCTTCCGGGACATGCGCTACACCTTC	CASSFRDMRYTF
NA	NA	TRBV6-1	TRBJ1-1	TGTGCCAGCAGTGAATATCCCCAGGACCTAAAAGCTTTCTTT	CASSEYPQDLKAFF
few	TRBD1	TRBV24-1	TRBJ2-6	TGTGCCACCAGTGCCGCCGGGACAGGGGTATCTGGGGCCAACGTCCTGACTTTC	CATSAAGTGVSGANVLTF
few	NA	TRBV28	TRBJ2-5	TGTGCCAGCAGTCCCTGGACAGAACAGGGCGTGGAGACCCAGTACTTC	CASSPWTEQGVETQYF
NA	NA	TRBV2	TRBJ2-1	TGTGCCAGCGTGGACAATGAGCAGTTCTTC	CASVDNEQFF
NA	NA	TRBV7-9	TRBJ2-1	TGTGCCAGCAGCTTAGGCCTGGCGGGATACTCCTACAATGAGCAGTTCTTC	CASSLGLAGYSYNEQFF
many	NA	TRBV28	TRBJ1-1	TGTGCCAGCAGTTCGAATGCGGTGAACACTGAAGCTTTCTTT	CASSSNAVNTEAFF
many	NA	TRBV2	TRBJ2-7	TGTGCCAGCAGTACTAACATCGAGCAGTACTTC	CASSTNIEQYF
few	TRBD2	TRBV7-3	TRBJ2-1	TGTGCCAGCAGCTTCATTATAGCGGGAGGTTTAAATGAGCAGTTCTTC	CASSFIIAGGLNEQFF
many	TRBD1	TRBV30	TRBJ1-5	TGTGCCTGGAGTCCACCTCCGGGACAGGGGGCCGGCCAGCCCCAGCATTTT	CAWSPPPGQGAGQPQHF
NA	NA	TRBV9	TRBJ2-5	TGTGCCAGCGGCCCAGGCAGGGGCCGAGGAGAGACCCAGTACTTC	CASGPGRGRGETQYF